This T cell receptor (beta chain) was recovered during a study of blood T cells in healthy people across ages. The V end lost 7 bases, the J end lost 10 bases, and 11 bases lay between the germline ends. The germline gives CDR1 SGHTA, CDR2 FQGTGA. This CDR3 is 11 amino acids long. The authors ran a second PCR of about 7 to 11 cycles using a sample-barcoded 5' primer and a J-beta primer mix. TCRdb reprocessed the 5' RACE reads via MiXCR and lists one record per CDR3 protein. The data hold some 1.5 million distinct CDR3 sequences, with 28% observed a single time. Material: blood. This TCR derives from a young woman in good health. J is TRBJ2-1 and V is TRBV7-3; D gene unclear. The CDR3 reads CASIHGFEQFF. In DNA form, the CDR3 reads TGTGCCAGCATCCACGGTTTCGAGCAGTTCTTC.